Sequencing of this TCR beta chain was carried out in a study of PD-L1 blockade in urothelial cancer. Study background: Patients took up atezolizumab around 2014 at 1,200 mg intravenously every 3 weeks. Among blood samples, the median T cell count was some 140,000.

Some clones are missing from TCRdb's copy, which holds only in-frame ones; the method was immunoSEQ multiplex PCR. In the table there are 15,000 to 20,000 clones, around 87% of which are singletons. CDR3 length: 14 amino acids. In germline, CDR1 is MNHEY, CDR2 SMNVEV (reference sequence). Trimming stripped 3 bases from V and 2 bases from J, with 11 bases between. This clone was detected a few times. The TCR sequence derives from a man aged 50-59 years with urothelial cancer. The chain links TRBV27 to TRBJ2-7, with a tentative D call TRBD2 (5 bases). Sequences were derived from PBMCs, sampled around atezolizumab (anti-PD-L1) treatment. DNA for the CDR3: TGTGCCAGCAGTTTCAAGGACTTCCCCTACGAGCAGTACTTC. This codes for CASSFKDFPYEQYF.